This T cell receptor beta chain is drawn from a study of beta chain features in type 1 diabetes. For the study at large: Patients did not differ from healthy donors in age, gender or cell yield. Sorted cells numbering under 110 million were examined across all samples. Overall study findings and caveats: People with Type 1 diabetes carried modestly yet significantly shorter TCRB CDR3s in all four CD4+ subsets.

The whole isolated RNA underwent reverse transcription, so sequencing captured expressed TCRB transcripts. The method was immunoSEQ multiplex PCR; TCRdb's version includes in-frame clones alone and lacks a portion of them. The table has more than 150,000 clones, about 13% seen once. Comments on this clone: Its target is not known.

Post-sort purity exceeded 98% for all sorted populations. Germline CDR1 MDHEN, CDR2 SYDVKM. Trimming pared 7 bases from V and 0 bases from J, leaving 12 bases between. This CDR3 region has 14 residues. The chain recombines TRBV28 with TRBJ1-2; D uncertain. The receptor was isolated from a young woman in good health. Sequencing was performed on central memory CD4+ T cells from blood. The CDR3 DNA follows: TGTGCCAGCATCCGGGGAACGGCTAACTATGGCTACACCTTC. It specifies CASIRGTANYGYTF.